This T cell receptor (beta chain) was found in a study of cytomegalovirus exposure and HLA in healthy donors. Broader study findings: An analysis done earlier found most TCR beta V segments productive about 87% or about 30% of the time.

This CDR3 contains 16 residues. Looked up from germline, CDR1 is MGHRA and CDR2 is YSYEKL. With 2 bases removed from V and 0 bases from J, the gap between germline ends came to 11 bases. About this clone: Its antigen is unidentified.

Use of 60 Vbeta and 13 Jbeta primers characterized the PCR. Sequencing was performed with immunoSEQ multiplex PCR; in TCRdb, only in-frame clones are kept and a portion is missing. Its table lists about 51,000 clones. The study sampled nominally healthy donors, though unrecorded immune exposures were likely. The material sequenced was PBMCs. The chain combines TRBV4-1 with TRBJ1-5, with D unresolved. The source is a man aged 40-50 years in good health and CMV-seropositive. CDR3 in DNA: TGCGCCAGCAGCCAATCACAGCTCTATAGCAATCAGCCCCAGCATTTT. It is translated as CASSQSQLYSNQPQHF.